A selection of T cell receptor beta chains follows, all from one sample in a study of T cell repertoires in cytomegalovirus infection. TCRdb re-called the reads through MiXCR, storing one row per CDR3 protein. The table records about 460,000 distinct CDR3 sequences, approximately 11% of them present only once. Sample: PBMCs. The source is a human donor in good health (CMV status not recorded). Some clones in this sample may be carry-over from other donors' samples. The CDR3 runs from the conserved cysteine through the conserved F or W. Each record gives: V gene, CDR3 length, J gene, CDR3 protein.

TRBV7-3	14	TRBJ1-1	CASSFTGGGTEAFF
TRBV18	16	TRBJ1-6	CASSPHRGAPASPLHF
TRBV11-2	15	TRBJ2-7	CASSLRLAGGREQYF
TRBV19	15	TRBJ1-1	CASSIDQFGDTEAFF
TRBV12-3/TRBV12-4	14	TRBJ2-1	CASSGTRSLNEQFF
TRBV6-5	13	TRBJ1-6	CASRNRGGSPLHF
TRBV29-1	13	TRBJ2-2	CSVARENTGELFF
TRBV6-5	13	TRBJ2-3	CASSPLGRDTQYF
TRBV11-1	14	TRBJ2-5	CASSARQGMETQYF
TRBV19	14	TRBJ1-2	CASTYYGGNYGYTF
TRBV6-5	16	TRBJ2-2	CASSYSEGEWTGELFF
TRBV10-3	17	TRBJ2-3	CATLNGDSLLFTDTQYF
TRBV24-1	13	TRBJ1-2	CATSDETDYGYTF